The present T cell receptor beta chain was sequenced within a study of CDR3 diversity in severe acne. By sample share, this clonotype is medium-sized. Trimming removed 3 bases from V and 5 bases from J; junction bases left unmatched: 10. This CDR3 spans 17 amino acids. Germline-derived CDR1 and CDR2 are KGHDR and SFDVKD. TCRdb processed the PCR reads anew with MiXCR; each CDR3 protein has one entry. Of some 90,000 distinct CDR3 sequences in the sample, 45% to 50% were seen once. The receptor was isolated from a male donor with severe acne vulgaris. The sequenced sample consisted of blood. The gene calls are TRBV24-1 and TRBJ2-3, with TRBD1 matching 10 bases. CDR3 sequence reads: CATSDLPGQGVGDTQYF. CDR3 coding DNA: TGTGCCACCAGTGATCTACCTGGACAGGGGGTTGGAGATACGCAGTATTTT.